A selection of T cell receptor beta chains follows, all from one sample in a study of blood T cell repertoires in COVID-19. Data came from immunoSEQ multiplex PCR; TCRdb stores just in-frame clones and leaves some out. The data contain approximately 230,000 clones, 86% of them singletons. Sequenced: PBMCs or T cells enriched from blood (not recorded which). The origin of the receptors is a man aged 35-49 years who had recovered from COVID-19. Each CDR3 is given without its conserved first and last residue. Some rows mark clone size as missing; the rest say once, few, many or name a class of expanded clone.

V	J	size	CDR3
TRBV25-1	TRBJ2-5	.	ASSDPQDIPQETQY
TRBV9	TRBJ1-1	few	ASSVGLQNTEAF
TRBV2	TRBJ1-5	.	ASGREYSNQPQH
TRBV19	TRBJ1-1	.	ASSIVTGNTEAF
TRBV23-1	TRBJ2-2	.	ASSQIRNTGELF
TRBV5-1	TRBJ1-1	.	ASSLDRGYSEAF
TRBV15	TRBJ2-1	.	ATSTQRELNEQF
TRBV2	TRBJ1-5	once	ASSEGGLGNQPQH
TRBV5-1	TRBJ2-1	.	ASSEGDRSYNEQF
TRBV7-9	TRBJ1-2	.	ASSLVRSKDYGYT
TRBV5-1	TRBJ2-5	.	ASSWGAGLQETQY
TRBV5-1	TRBJ2-7	.	ASSSTGGSYEQY
TRBV7-5	TRBJ2-7	.	VRSLASVLAAKPYEQY
TRBV15	TRBJ2-5	.	ATSRGLAGETQY
TRBV7-8	TRBJ1-5	.	ASSFGRNQPQH
TRBV7-9	TRBJ1-2	.	ASSLAGGPGYGYT
TRBV11-3	TRBJ1-2	.	ASSLKVITGGDGYT
TRBV29-1	TRBJ2-4	.	SARDSAKNIQY
TRBV28	TRBJ1-4	.	ASSDRGKLF
TRBV27	TRBJ2-7	.	ASSTRTESYEQY
TRBV23-1	TRBJ1-4	.	ASSQSAGNATNEKLF
TRBV11-2	TRBJ1-2	.	ASSLDGGGYGYT
TRBV29-1	TRBJ1-4	once	SVSIVGEKLF
TRBV7-6	TRBJ2-7	.	ASSFPWTPYEQY
TRBV7-9	TRBJ2-1	.	ASRPPRGEQF
TRBV11-1	TRBJ1-4	.	ASSPAGGMSEKLF
TRBV7-9	TRBJ2-1	.	ASSFRTSGGPYNEQF
TRBV25-1	TRBJ2-3	.	ASSVGTSGGGDTQY
TRBV15	TRBJ2-5	few	ATSDTLPGHHTGETQY
TRBV19	TRBJ1-6	.	ASSTGQVGSPLH
TRBV27	TRBJ1-6	.	ASSWGTGSSYNSPLH
TRBV10-3	TRBJ2-1	once	AIKGLAGGDEQF